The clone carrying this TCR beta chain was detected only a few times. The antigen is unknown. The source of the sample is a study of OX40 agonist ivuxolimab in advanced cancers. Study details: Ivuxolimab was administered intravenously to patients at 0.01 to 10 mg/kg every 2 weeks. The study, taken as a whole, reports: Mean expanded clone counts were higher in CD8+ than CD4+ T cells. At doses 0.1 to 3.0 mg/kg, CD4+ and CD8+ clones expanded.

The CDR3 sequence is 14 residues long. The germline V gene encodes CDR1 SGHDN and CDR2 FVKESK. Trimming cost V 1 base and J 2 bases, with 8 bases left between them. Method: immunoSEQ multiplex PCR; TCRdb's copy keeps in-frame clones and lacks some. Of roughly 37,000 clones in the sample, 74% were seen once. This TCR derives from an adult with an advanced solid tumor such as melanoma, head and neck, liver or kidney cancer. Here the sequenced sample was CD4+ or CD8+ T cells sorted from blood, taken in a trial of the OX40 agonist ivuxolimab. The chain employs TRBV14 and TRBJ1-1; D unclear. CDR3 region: CASSQGLRNTEAFF. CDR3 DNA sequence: TGTGCCAGCAGCCAAGGACTGCGAAACACTGAAGCTTTCTTT.